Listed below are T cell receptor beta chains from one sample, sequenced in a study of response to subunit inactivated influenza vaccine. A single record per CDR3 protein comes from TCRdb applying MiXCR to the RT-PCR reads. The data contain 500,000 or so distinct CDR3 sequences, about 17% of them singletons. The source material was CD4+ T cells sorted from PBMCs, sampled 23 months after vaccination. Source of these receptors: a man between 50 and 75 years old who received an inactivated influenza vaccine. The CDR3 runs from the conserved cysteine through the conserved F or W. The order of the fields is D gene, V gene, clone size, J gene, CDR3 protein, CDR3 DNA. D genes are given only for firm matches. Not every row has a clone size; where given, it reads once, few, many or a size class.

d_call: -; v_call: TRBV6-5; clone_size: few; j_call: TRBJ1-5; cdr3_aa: CASSYVFHLVGGNQPQHF; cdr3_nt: TGTGCCAGCAGTTACGTTTTCCATTTAGTAGGGGGCAATCAGCCCCAGCATTTT
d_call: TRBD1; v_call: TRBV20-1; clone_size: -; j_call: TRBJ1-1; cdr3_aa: CRVGQGGRSNTEAFF; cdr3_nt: TGCAGGGTTGGACAGGGAGGGCGTTCGAACACTGAAGCTTTCTTT
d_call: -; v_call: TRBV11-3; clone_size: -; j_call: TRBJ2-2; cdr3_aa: CASTTYGGELFF; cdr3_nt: TGTGCCAGCACCACCTATGGCGGGGAGCTGTTTTTT
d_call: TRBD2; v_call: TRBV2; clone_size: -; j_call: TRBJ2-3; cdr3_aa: CASSKIPTSGDGDTQYF; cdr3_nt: TGTGCCAGCAGCAAAATTCCGACTAGCGGGGATGGGGATACGCAGTATTTT
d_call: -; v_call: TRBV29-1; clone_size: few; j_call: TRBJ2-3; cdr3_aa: CSVSGNPTDTQYF; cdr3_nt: TGCAGCGTTAGTGGGAACCCCACAGATACGCAGTATTTT
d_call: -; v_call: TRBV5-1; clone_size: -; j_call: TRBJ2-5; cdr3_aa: CASTVAPARAVETQYF; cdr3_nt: TGCGCCAGCACCGTAGCCCCGGCCCGGGCGGTAGAGACCCAGTACTTC
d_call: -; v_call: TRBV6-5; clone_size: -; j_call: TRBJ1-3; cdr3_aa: CASSYSFNRGSGNTIYF; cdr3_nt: TGTGCCAGCAGTTACTCGTTTAATAGGGGTAGTGGAAACACCATATATTTT
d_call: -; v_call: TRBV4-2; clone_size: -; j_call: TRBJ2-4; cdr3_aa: CASSVGTDENIQYF; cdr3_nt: TGTGCCAGCAGCGTTGGGACGGATGAAAACATTCAGTACTTC
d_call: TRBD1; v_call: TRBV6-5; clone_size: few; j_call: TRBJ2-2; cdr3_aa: CASSWRDRGDSGELFF; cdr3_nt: TGTGCCAGCAGTTGGCGGGACAGGGGTGATTCCGGGGAGCTGTTTTTT
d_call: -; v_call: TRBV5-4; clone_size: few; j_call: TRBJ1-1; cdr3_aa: CASSIQGWGTEAFF; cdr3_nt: TGTGCCAGCAGCATACAGGGATGGGGCACTGAAGCTTTCTTT